This TCR beta chain emerged from a study of T cell therapy after organ transplantation. Background on the study: T cell doses, up to 6, came every 2 weeks; follow-up lasted 25 to 35 weeks. Of about ten patients, eight responded clinically and two did not. Points from the study as a whole: Both transferred clonotypes and endogenous ones absent from products apparently reconstituted. Poor CD8+ T cell yield may explain few expansions in nonresponders.

TCRdb keeps only in-frame clones here, not all; method: immunoSEQ multiplex PCR. The top ten clones hold nearly 9.5% of a sample with 20,000 or so clones, around 82% of them seen once. Time point: 4-8 weeks after completion of therapy. V was pared by 0 bases and J by 0 bases, with 5 bases of the junction left unmatched. Germline V gives CDR1 MNHEY, CDR2 SVGAGI. CDR3 size: 16 residues. As to this clone: Its target is unknown.

J is TRBJ2-7 and V is TRBV6-5; TRBD1 agrees at 7 bases. This material consisted of CD8+ T cells from blood, taken after autologous CMV-specific T cell therapy. This sequence originates from a human patient who had received a solid organ transplant and had CMV disease. The graft donor may have given rise to some T cells. CDR3 nucleotide sequence: TGTGCCAGCAGTTACTCGATAGGGACAGCCTCCTACGAGCAGTACTTC. The encoded protein is CASSYSIGTASYEQYF.